This entry features one T cell receptor (beta chain) sequence. Measured with immunoSEQ multiplex PCR; TCRdb has only the in-frame clones, and not every one. The sample holds about 120,000 clones; about 75% are singletons and the top ten take more than 15%. This sample was included in a study of blood T cell repertoires in COVID-19. CDR1 KGHSY and CDR2 FQNENV come from the germline V gene. V gave up 5 bases and J gave up 2 bases; unmatched junction bases: 4. The CDR3 sequence is 15 residues long. The rearrangement uses TRBV16 and TRBJ2-1; 9 bases align to TRBD1. Sequencing was performed on peripheral blood. The sequence was collected from a woman older than 75 with active or convalescent COVID-19. For the CDR3, the DNA is TGTGCCAGCAGCGGTGGGACAGGGCCCTACAATGAGCAGTTCTTC. It is translated as CASSGGTGPYNEQFF.